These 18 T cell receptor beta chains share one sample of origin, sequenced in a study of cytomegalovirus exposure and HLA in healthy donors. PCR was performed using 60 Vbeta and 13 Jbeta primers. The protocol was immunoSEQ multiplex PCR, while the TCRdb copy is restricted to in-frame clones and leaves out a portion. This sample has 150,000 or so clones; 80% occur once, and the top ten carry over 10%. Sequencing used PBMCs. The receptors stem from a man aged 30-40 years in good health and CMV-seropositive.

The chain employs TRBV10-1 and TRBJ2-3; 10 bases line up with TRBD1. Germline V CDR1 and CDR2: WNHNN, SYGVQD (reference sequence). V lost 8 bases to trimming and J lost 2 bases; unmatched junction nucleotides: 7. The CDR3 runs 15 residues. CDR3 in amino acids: CASGGDRGFTDTQYF. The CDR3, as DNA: TGCGCCAGCGGTGGGGACAGGGGATTCACAGATACGCAGTATTTT.

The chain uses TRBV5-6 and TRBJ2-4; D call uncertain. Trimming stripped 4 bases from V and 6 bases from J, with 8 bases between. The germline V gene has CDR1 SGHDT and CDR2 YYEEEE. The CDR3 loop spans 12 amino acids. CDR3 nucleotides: TGTGCCAGCAGCACACACGCAAACATTCAGTACTTC. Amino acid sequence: CASSTHANIQYF.

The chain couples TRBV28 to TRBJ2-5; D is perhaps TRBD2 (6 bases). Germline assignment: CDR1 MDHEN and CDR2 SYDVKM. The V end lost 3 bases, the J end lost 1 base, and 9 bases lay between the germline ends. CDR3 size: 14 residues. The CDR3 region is CASSLAGLQETQYF. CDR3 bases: TGTGCCAGCAGTTTGGCGGGACTCCAAGAGACCCAGTACTTC.

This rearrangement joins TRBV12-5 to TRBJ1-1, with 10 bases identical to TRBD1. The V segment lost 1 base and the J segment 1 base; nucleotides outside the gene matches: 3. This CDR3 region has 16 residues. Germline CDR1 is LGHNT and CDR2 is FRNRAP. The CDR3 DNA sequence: TGTGCTAGTGGTTTGGCAAGACAGGGGGCGAACACTGAAGCTTTCTTT. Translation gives CASGLARQGANTEAFF.

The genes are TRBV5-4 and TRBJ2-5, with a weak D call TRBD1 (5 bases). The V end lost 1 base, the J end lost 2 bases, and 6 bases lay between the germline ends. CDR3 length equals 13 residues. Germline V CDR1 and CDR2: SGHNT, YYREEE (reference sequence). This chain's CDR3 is CASSLPGQETQYF. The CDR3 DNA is TGTGCCAGCAGCTTGCCAGGGCAAGAGACCCAGTACTTC.

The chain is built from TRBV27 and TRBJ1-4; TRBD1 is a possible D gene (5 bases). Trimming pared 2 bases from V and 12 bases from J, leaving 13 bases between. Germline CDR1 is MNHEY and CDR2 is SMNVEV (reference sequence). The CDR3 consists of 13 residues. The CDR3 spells CASSLQGSGELFF. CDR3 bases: TGTGCCAGCAGTTTACAGGGATCCGGCGAACTGTTTTTT.

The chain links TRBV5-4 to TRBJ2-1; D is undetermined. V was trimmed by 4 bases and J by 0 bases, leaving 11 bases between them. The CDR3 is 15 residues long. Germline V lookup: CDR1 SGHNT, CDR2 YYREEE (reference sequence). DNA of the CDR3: TGTGCCAGCAGCCCCACTTTAAGCTCCTACAATGAGCAGTTCTTC. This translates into CASSPTLSSYNEQFF. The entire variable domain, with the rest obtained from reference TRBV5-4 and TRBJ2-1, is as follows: ETGVTQSPTHLIKTRGQQVTLRCSSQSGHNTVSWYQQALGQGPQFIFQYYREEENGRGNFPPRFSGLQFPNYSSELNVNALELDDSALYLCASSPTLSSYNEQFFGPGTRLTVL.

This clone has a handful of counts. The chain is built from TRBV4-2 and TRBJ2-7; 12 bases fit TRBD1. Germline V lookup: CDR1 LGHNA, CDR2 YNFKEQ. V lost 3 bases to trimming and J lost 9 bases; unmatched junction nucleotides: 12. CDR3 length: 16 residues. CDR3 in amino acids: CASSHPPGQGACWQYF. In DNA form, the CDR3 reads TGTGCCAGCAGCCATCCTCCGGGACAGGGGGCTTGCTGGCAGTACTTC.

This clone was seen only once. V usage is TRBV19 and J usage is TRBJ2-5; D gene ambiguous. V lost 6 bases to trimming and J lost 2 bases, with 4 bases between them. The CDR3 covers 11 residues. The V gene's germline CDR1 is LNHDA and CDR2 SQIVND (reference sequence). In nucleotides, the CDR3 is TGTGCCAGTAGACAGCAAGAGACCCAGTACTTC. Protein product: CASRQQETQYF.

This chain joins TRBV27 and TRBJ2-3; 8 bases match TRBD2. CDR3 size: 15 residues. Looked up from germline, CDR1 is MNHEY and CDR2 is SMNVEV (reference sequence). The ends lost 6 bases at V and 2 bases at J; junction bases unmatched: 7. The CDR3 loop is CASSFLAGHTDTQYF. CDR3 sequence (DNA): TGTGCCAGCAGCTTCCTAGCGGGTCACACAGATACGCAGTATTTT.

The CDR3 bases are TGTGCCAGCAGCCCCCGTCCGGATCAGCCCCAGCATTTT. Translation gives CASSPRPDQPQHF. The rearrangement joins TRBV7-2 to TRBJ1-5; no clear D. CDR3 length equals 13 residues. V was cut by 5 bases and J by 5 bases, with 10 bases left in between. Germline assignment: CDR1 SGHTA and CDR2 FQGNSA. Complete variable domain (other parts from reference TRBV7-2 and TRBJ1-5): GAGVSQSPSNKVTEKGKDVELRCDPISGHTALYWYRQSLGQGLEFLIYFQGNSAPDKSGLPSDRFSAERTGGSVSTLTIQRTQQEDSAVYLCASSPRPDQPQHFGDGTRLSIL.

The CDR3 protein is CASRETGGYTEAFF. CDR3 DNA: TGTGCCAGCAGGGAGACAGGGGGTTACACTGAAGCTTTCTTT. J is TRBJ1-1 and V is TRBV27; TRBD1 matches at 9 bases. CDR3 length: 14 residues. Germline CDR1 is MNHEY and CDR2 is SMNVEV (reference sequence). J was trimmed by 3 bases and V by 6 bases; bases with no gene match: 5.

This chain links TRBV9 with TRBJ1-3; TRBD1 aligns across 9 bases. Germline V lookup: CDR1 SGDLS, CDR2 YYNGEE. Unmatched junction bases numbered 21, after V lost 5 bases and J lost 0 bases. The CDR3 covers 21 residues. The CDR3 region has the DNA TGTGCCAGCAGTCGCAACGGGCCACTACTCGGGACAGGGAGCTCTGGAAACACCATATATTTT. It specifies CASSRNGPLLGTGSSGNTIYF.

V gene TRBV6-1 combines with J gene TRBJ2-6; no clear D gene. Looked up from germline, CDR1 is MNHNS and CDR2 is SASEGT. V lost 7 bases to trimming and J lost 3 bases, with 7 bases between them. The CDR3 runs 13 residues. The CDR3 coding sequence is TGTGCCAGCATGAGGTTTGGGGCCAACGTCCTGACTTTC. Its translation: CASMRFGANVLTF.

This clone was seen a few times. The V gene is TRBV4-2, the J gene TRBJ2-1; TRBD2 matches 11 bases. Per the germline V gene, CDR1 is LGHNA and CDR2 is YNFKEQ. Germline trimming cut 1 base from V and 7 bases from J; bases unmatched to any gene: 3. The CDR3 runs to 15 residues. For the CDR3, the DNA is TGTGCCAGCAGCCAAGCGTTAGCGGGGGGGAATGAGCAGTTCTTC. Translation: CASSQALAGGNEQFF.

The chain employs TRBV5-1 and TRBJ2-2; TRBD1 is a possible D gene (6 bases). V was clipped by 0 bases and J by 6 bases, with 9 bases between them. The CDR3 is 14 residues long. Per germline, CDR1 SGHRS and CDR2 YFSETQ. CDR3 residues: CASSLDGGPGELFF. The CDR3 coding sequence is TGCGCCAGCAGCTTGGATGGGGGCCCCGGGGAGCTGTTTTTT.

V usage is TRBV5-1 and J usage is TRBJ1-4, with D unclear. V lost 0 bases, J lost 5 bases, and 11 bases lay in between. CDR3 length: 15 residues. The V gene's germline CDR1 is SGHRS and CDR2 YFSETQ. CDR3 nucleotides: TGCGCCAGCAGCTTGGTGGGCATGGTGAATGAAAAACTGTTTTTT. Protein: CASSLVGMVNEKLFF. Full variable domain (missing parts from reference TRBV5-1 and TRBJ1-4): KAGVTQTPRYLIKTRGQQVTLSCSPISGHRSVSWYQQTPGQGLQFLFEYFSETQRNKGNFPGRFSGRQFSNSRSEMNVSTLELGDSALYLCASSLVGMVNEKLFFGSGTQLSVL.

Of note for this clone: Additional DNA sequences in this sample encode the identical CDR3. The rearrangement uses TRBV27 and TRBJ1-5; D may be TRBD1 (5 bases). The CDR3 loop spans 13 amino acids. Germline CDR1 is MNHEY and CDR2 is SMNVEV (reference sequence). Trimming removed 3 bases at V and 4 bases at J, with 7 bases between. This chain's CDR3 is CASSFRGNQPQHF. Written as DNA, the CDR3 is TGTGCCAGCAGTTTTAGGGGAAATCAGCCCCAGCATTTT.